This T cell receptor (beta chain) was documented in a study of OX40 agonist ivuxolimab in advanced cancers. Findings and caveats of the study: The investigators did not determine what antigen specificity the expanded peripheral T cells had.

The V end lost 7 bases, the J end lost 5 bases, and 17 bases lay between the germline ends. The CDR3 loop spans 14 amino acids. Per germline, CDR1 MNHEY and CDR2 SMNVEV (reference sequence). About this clone: Its antigen is unknown.

Using immunoSEQ multiplex PCR, the repertoire was profiled, and TCRdb retains in-frame clones only, with some absent. The table lists more than 45,000 clones, around 83% of them singletons. The clonotype was recovered from an adult with an advanced solid tumor such as melanoma, head and neck, liver or kidney cancer. Sequenced material: CD4+ or CD8+ T cells sorted from blood, taken in a trial of the OX40 agonist ivuxolimab. This sequence joins TRBV27 and TRBJ1-1; D gene unclear. Here the CDR3 reads CASTSDRMRTEAFF. As DNA, the CDR3 is TGTGCCAGCACCTCGGACCGAATGCGAACTGAAGCTTTCTTT.